The 9 T cell receptor beta chains in this list originate from one sample, sequenced in a study of shared clonotypes between healthy human individuals. Profiling relied on immunoSEQ multiplex PCR, and the TCRdb table lists in-frame clones only, not all of them. The sample carries millions of clones, roughly nine tenths recorded once. Sequencing used naive CD4+ T cells sorted from blood. Subset of the sample: CD45RA+ positively selected. These receptor sequences come from a man aged 18 to 35 in good health.

The chain is built from TRBV7-9 and TRBJ2-3; D uncertain. Trimming cost V 2 bases and J 4 bases, with 4 bases left between them. The CDR3 sequence is 12 residues long. From germline, CDR1 is SEHNR and CDR2 FQNEAQ (reference sequence). The CDR3 DNA is TGTGCCAGCAGCTTATGGGCAGATACGCAGTATTTT. It is translated as CASSLWADTQYF.

The CDR3 region is CASSRDPTYGYTF. The CDR3, as DNA: TGTGCCAGCAGCCGGGATCCCACCTATGGCTACACCTTC. This chain links TRBV6-5 with TRBJ1-2, with no clear D. V was trimmed by 6 bases and J by 4 bases, leaving 12 bases between them. CDR1 is MNHEY, CDR2 SVGAGI, per germline. The CDR3 spans 13 residues.

The chain uses TRBV10-2 and TRBJ1-5, with a possible D match to TRBD1 (6 bases). V was pared by 5 bases and J by 5 bases, with 10 bases between. The CDR3 length is 13 residues. In germline, CDR1 is WSHSY, CDR2 SAAADI. The CDR3 here is CASSRDTYQPQHF. CDR3 coding DNA: TGCGCCAGCAGTCGGGACACCTATCAGCCCCAGCATTTT.

With respect to this clone: Other DNA sequences in the sample encode the same CDR3. The rearrangement links TRBV7-9 to TRBJ2-5, with D possibly TRBD2 on 6 matching bases. The V and J ends lost 4 bases and 5 bases respectively, with 11 bases between them. The CDR3 is 13 amino acids. CDR1 and CDR2 from the germline V gene are SEHNR and FQNEAQ (reference sequence). In DNA, the CDR3 is TGTGCCAGCAGCTCCGGGACTGAGGAGACCCAGTACTTC. Its translation is CASSSGTEETQYF. The entire variable domain, with the rest obtained from reference TRBV7-9 and TRBJ2-5, is as follows: DTGVSQNPRHKITKRGQNVTFRCDPISEHNRLYWYRQTLGQGPEFLTYFQNEAQLEKSRLLSDRFSAERPKGSFSTLEIQRTEQGDSAMYLCASSSGTEETQYFGPGTRLLVL.

The J gene is TRBJ1-1, the V gene TRBV5-6; D is unclear. The germline gives CDR1 SGHDT, CDR2 YYEEEE. This CDR3 contains 14 residues. V dropped 7 bases and J dropped 5 bases, with 18 bases sitting between them. CDR3 sequence reads: CASSAVRLGTEAFF. In DNA form, the CDR3 reads TGTGCCAGCTCCGCAGTCAGGCTGGGGACTGAAGCTTTCTTT.

The chain is built from TRBV4-3 and TRBJ2-6; 7 bases agree with TRBD1. The germline gives CDR1 LGHNA, CDR2 YSLEER. Unmatched junction bases numbered 6, after V lost 4 bases and J lost 0 bases. This CDR3 comprises 17 residues. The CDR3: CASSRDSPGSGANVLTF. The CDR3 coding sequence is TGCGCCAGCAGCCGGGACAGCCCCGGCTCTGGGGCCAACGTCCTGACTTTC.

J is TRBJ1-4 and V is TRBV2; maybe TRBD1 (5 bases). CDR1 SNHLY and CDR2 FYNNEI come from the germline V gene. Trimming removed 7 bases at V and 7 bases at J, with 16 bases between. This CDR3 region has 14 residues. CDR3 residues: CASTEGTLGEKLFF. The CDR3 DNA is TGTGCCAGCACCGAGGGGACCCTGGGTGAAAAACTGTTTTTT.

On this clone: Other DNA sequences in the sample encode the same CDR3. This chain links TRBV18 with TRBJ2-5; TRBD1 agrees at 8 bases. The V segment lost 0 bases and the J segment 4 bases; nucleotides outside the gene matches: 1. The CDR3 spans 14 residues. Germline assignment: CDR1 KGHSH and CDR2 LQKENI. For the CDR3, the DNA is TGTGCCAGCTCACCACCTGGACAGGGAGAGACCCAGTACTTC. Encoded protein: CASSPPGQGETQYF.

V usage is TRBV5-1 and J usage is TRBJ2-7; D is perhaps TRBD2 (7 bases). The CDR3 contains 14 residues. The V and J ends lost 4 bases and 0 bases respectively, with 11 bases between them. Germline assignment: CDR1 SGHRS and CDR2 YFSETQ. The CDR3 sequence: CASSRGDNSYEQYF. The CDR3 DNA reads as TGCGCCAGCAGCCGGGGGGACAACTCCTACGAGCAGTACTTC.